In this sample, the clone carrying this T cell receptor beta chain turned up a few times. This sample is drawn from a study of T cells in Graves' hyperthyroidism and ophthalmopathy. The germline V and J ends were trimmed by 4 bases and 9 bases, with 16 bases remaining between them. Germline CDR1 is DFQATT and CDR2 is SNEGSKA (reference sequence). This CDR3 region has 14 residues. Amplification of TCR beta CDR3 regions used RNA as the template. When the TCR CDR3 underwent first-round RT-PCR, the HTBI primer set was used. TCRdb fed the multiplex PCR reads into MiXCR, producing one record per CDR3 protein. Among almost 500,000 distinct CDR3 sequences listed, about 22% were seen once.

Input material: blood. The chain uses TRBV20-1 and TRBJ1-6; D gene ambiguous. This TCR was recovered from a woman aged 70-85 years with Graves' ophthalmopathy. The CDR3 DNA reads TGCAGTGCTATTCCAAGTCGAGGGAGTTCACCCCTCCACTTT. Amino acids: CSAIPSRGSSPLHF.